A selection of T cell receptor beta chains follows, all from one sample in a study of spatial heterogeneity in lung cancer. TCRdb re-analysed the 5' RACE reads in MiXCR, keeping a single row per CDR3 protein. The table has about 100,000 distinct CDR3 sequences, around 4.8% seen once; the top ten hold 21%. The starting material was lung tumor tissue, obtained at surgery. These TCRs come from a male donor with early-stage non-small cell lung cancer. Each CDR3 is given with its conserved first and last residue.

v_call	j_call	cdr3_aa
TRBV29-1	TRBJ2-7	CSVETSGMYEQYF
TRBV4-1	TRBJ2-7	CASSQSSFGYGVQYF
TRBV7-9	TRBJ2-7	CASSSDLRYYEQYF
TRBV29-1	TRBJ1-4	CSVLGTTNEKLFF
TRBV28	TRBJ2-7	CASTWTRSYEQYF
TRBV4-2	TRBJ1-3	CASSQPGTGVFGNTIYF
TRBV28	TRBJ2-6	CASSLSVSGANVLTF
TRBV7-9	TRBJ1-2	CASSLVGLYYGYTF
TRBV7-9	TRBJ1-2	CASSPDRVGIYGYTF
TRBV6-1	TRBJ2-3	CASSEVRVNLGQYF
TRBV27	TRBJ1-5	CASSSNLGLEPQHF
TRBV2	TRBJ2-2	CASSDSSSPGSGELFF
TRBV28	TRBJ2-5	CASSLRKLADETQYF
TRBV5-5	TRBJ2-3	CASQMRLAGGPGTDTQYF
TRBV5-6	TRBJ2-7	CASTLGAALDEQYF
TRBV20-1	TRBJ1-1	CSARGQARRAFF
TRBV7-9	TRBJ1-6	CASSLAYGEYNSPLHF
TRBV12-3/TRBV12-4	TRBJ2-1	CASSPTSIYNEQFF
TRBV28	TRBJ2-7	CASSLEGGAVLTYEQYF
TRBV30	TRBJ1-1	CAWSAGMNTEAFF
TRBV2	TRBJ2-3	CASRLAGTSTDTQYF
TRBV15	TRBJ2-3	CATSRGHGLGDTQYF
TRBV28	TRBJ1-5	CASSLGASPTQHF
TRBV9	TRBJ2-7	CASSVELATHEQYF